The following is a T cell receptor beta chain sequence with its context. Its specificity is unknown. V dropped 3 bases and J dropped 5; count of bases not matched to a gene: 17. Germline values: CDR1 KGHSH, CDR2 LQKENI. This CDR3 is built from 19 residues. Primers for the PCR totalled 60 Vbeta and 13 Jbeta. Original analysis: Among the unique TCR beta chains that a later analysis counted, about 86 million in all, about 12 million were shared. The data were produced by immunoSEQ multiplex PCR, yet TCRdb's version contains in-frame clones alone and is incomplete. V and J calls and clone size are given by that table; D and trimming were obtained from the DNA. The sample shows 120,000 to 150,000 clones, around 80% of them seen only once. These data come from a study of cytomegalovirus exposure and HLA in healthy donors. General study points: A link between a missense DCLRE1C variant and TCR beta V- and J-gene trimming emerged from a later analysis. A later analysis showed TCR association rates differing by HLA locus, peaking at DRB1 and lowest at HLA-C. High specificity and sensitivity for cytomegalovirus status were reported for the classifier.

The chain carries TRBV18 and TRBJ1-5; 9 bases match TRBD1. Sequenced input: PBMCs. This clonotype was obtained from a man in his forties or fifties in good health and CMV-seropositive. CDR3 region: CASSPPGQGGPTSYQPQHF. The CDR3 bases are TGTGCCAGCTCACCTCCGGGACAGGGCGGGCCGACTTCTTATCAGCCCCAGCATTTT.